Following are 10 T cell receptor beta chains from one sample sequenced in a study of cytomegalovirus exposure and HLA in healthy donors. In the PCR, 60 Vbeta and 13 Jbeta primers were used. Generated by immunoSEQ multiplex PCR, the TCRdb table keeps only in-frame clones and is missing some. The sample includes just over 150,000 clones, approximately 76% of them seen just once. The sequencing input was PBMCs. Receptors originate from a female donor in good health and CMV-seronegative.

The V gene is TRBV9, the J gene TRBJ1-5; D unresolved. CDR1 and CDR2 (germline): SGDLS, YYNGEE. The CDR3 extends over 11 amino acids. V dropped 7 bases and J dropped 5 bases, with 7 bases sitting between them. CDR3 amino acids: CASGEDQPQHF. In DNA form, the CDR3 reads TGTGCCAGCGGAGAGGATCAGCCCCAGCATTTT.

This clone was picked up a small number of times. The chain employs TRBV27 and TRBJ2-7; D perhaps matches TRBD2 (5 bases). V gave up 3 bases and J gave up 0 bases, with 15 bases separating them. The CDR3 is made up of 16 amino acids. Germline CDR1 and CDR2: MNHEY and SMNVEV (reference sequence). CDR3 in DNA: TGTGCCAGCAGTTTGATAGCGTCCCTTAACTCCTACGAGCAGTACTTC. Its translation is CASSLIASLNSYEQYF.

The rearrangement uses TRBV4-2 and TRBJ2-1, with D tentatively TRBD2 (5 bases). The CDR3 has 17 amino acids. In germline, CDR1 is LGHNA, CDR2 YNFKEQ. The ends were cut back, 5 bases at V and 0 bases at J, with 17 bases in the middle. The CDR3 nucleotides are TGTGCCAGCAGCTCCCAAACGGGCGGGTTCTCCTACAATGAGCAGTTCTTC. This sequence encodes CASSSQTGGFSYNEQFF.

This clone was recorded once. The V gene is TRBV21-1, the J gene TRBJ1-3. TRBV21-1 is an annotated pseudogene. This CDR3 contains 15 residues. The CDR3 DNA reads TGTGCCAGCGAACGGGAGGGGGGCACTGGAAACACCATATATTTT. It yields the protein CASEREGGTGNTIYF.

V gene TRBV5-6 combines with J gene TRBJ2-5; D not resolved. The CDR3 contains 12 residues. V lost 0 bases to trimming and J lost 5 bases, with 5 bases between them. Germline V gene lookup returns CDR1 SGHDT and CDR2 YYEEEE. CDR3 nucleotides: TGTGCCAGCAGCTTGGCTCGGGAGACCCAGTACTTC. Translating it yields CASSLARETQYF. Looking up the rest from reference TRBV5-6 and TRBJ2-5 gives the full variable domain: DAGVTQSPTHLIKTRGQQVTLRCSPKSGHDTVSWYQQALGQGPQFIFQYYEEEERQRGNFPDRFSGHQFPNYSSELNVNALLLGDSALYLCASSLARETQYFGPGTRLLVL.

The sample holds one count of this clone. The chain uses TRBV5-1 and TRBJ2-5, with 7 bases aligning to TRBD2. CDR1 and CDR2 (germline): SGHRS, YFSETQ. This CDR3 contains 18 residues. V shed 0 bases and J 4 bases; nucleotides not matched to a gene: 15. CDR3 coding DNA: TGCGCCAGCAGCTTGGGGATAGCGGCGGGAGTTTCTTCAGAGACCCAGTACTTC. It is translated as CASSLGIAAGVSSETQYF. The whole variable domain, filled in from reference TRBV5-1 and TRBJ2-5, reads KAGVTQTPRYLIKTRGQQVTLSCSPISGHRSVSWYQQTPGQGLQFLFEYFSETQRNKGNFPGRFSGRQFSNSRSEMNVSTLELGDSALYLCASSLGIAAGVSSETQYFGPGTRLLVL.

This clone has a handful of counts. The chain links TRBV5-1 to TRBJ2-7, with a weak D call TRBD1 (7 bases). The germline CDR1 and CDR2 sequences are SGHRS and YFSETQ. The CDR3 extends over 14 amino acids. The V gene lost 4 bases and the J gene lost 7 bases, with 18 bases spanning the gap. The CDR3 nucleotides are TGCGCCAGCAGCATCCTAACAGGGGCGGGGGAGCAGTACTTC. Protein: CASSILTGAGEQYF.

This clone showed up just once. The chain couples TRBV5-6 to TRBJ2-5; TRBD1 matches 9 bases. The J call may be in error: the DNA end matches TRBJ2-7 better. The CDR3 is 16 residues long. Germline values: CDR1 SGHDT, CDR2 YYEEEE. DNA for the CDR3: TGTGCCAGCAGCTTGATGACAGGGGGTCCCTCCTACGAGCAGTACTTC. Translated, it gives CASSLMTGGPSYEQYF.

This clone was recorded a few times. The J gene is TRBJ1-1, the V gene TRBV15, with 9 bases fitting TRBD1. Germline values: CDR1 LNHNV, CDR2 YYDKDF (reference sequence). The length of the CDR3 is 15 residues. J was trimmed by 3 bases and V by 0 bases; bases with no gene match: 2. The CDR3 protein is CATSRDTGGDTEAFF. CDR3 DNA: TGTGCCACCAGCAGAGATACAGGGGGCGACACTGAAGCTTTCTTT.

The chain combines TRBV5-4 with TRBJ2-3; TRBD2 matches 10 bases. After removal of 6 bases from V and 10 bases from J, the junction contained 17 bases not matched to a gene. Germline V gene sequence: CDR1 SGHNT, CDR2 YYREEE (reference sequence). The CDR3 loop spans 16 amino acids. CDR3 DNA: TGTGCCAGCACCCGGGGCCCTAGCGGGGGCATTACAGCGCAGTATTTT. Amino acids: CASTRGPSGGITAQYF.